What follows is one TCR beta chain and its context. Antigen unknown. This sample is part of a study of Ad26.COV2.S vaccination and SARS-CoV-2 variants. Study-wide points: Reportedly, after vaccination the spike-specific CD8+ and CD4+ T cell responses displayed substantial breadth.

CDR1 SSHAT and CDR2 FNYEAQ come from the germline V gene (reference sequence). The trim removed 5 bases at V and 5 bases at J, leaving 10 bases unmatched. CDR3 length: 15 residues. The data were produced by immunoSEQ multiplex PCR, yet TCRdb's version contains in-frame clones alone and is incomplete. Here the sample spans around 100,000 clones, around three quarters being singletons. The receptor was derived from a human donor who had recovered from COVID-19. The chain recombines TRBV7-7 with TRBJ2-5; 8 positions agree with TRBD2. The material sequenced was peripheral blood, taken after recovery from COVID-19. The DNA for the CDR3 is TGTGCCAGCAGCGTAAGCCTGGCTAGCGGGGAGACCCAGTACTTC. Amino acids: CASSVSLASGETQYF.